Reported below is one T cell receptor (beta chain). The target antigen is unknown. This sample was taken from a study of CD8 T cells in ankylosing spondylitis. Study-wide results and caveats: The study identified a TCR beta motif of several highly homologous variants that appeared characteristic of ankylosing spondylitis blood. Reactive arthritis synovial fluid and blood were previously reported to contain some motif variants. Clones linked to disease were reported to show significant enrichment in matched ankylosing spondylitis synovial fluid.

Making the TCR beta libraries involved quantitative 5'-RACE with molecular barcodes. TCRdb processed the 5' RACE reads anew with MiXCR; each CDR3 protein has one entry. The sample yields under 250,000 distinct CDR3 sequences, 30% to 40% seen once. The sample taken for sequencing was blood, either unsorted or a sorted T cell fraction (not recorded which). The sequence was obtained from a male donor with ankylosing spondylitis or in good health (not recorded which).

CDR3 sequence: CAISEGPREQFF. The CDR3, as DNA: TGTGCCATCAGTGAAGGGCCCAGGGAGCAGTTCTTC. The genes are TRBV10-3 and TRBJ2-1; no clear D. V dropped 3 bases and J dropped 10 bases, with 10 bases sitting between them. Per the germline V gene, CDR1 is ENHRY and CDR2 is SYGVKD. The length of the CDR3 is 12 residues.